This T cell receptor (beta chain) was observed in a study of cytomegalovirus exposure and HLA in healthy donors. The study's findings and limits: There was a cluster of highly shared sequence variants that was likely a sequencing artifact. Analyses of presence and absence presupposed an approximately uniform sequencing depth across donors.

Points on this clone: The antigen is unknown.

13 Jbeta primers and 60 Vbeta primers were used for the PCR. Original analysis: The authors later counted tens of millions of unique TCR beta chains, approximately 10 million of them shared. Produced via immunoSEQ multiplex PCR; TCRdb's table is partial and in-frame only. The V and J calls and clone size are taken from that table; D and trimming were inferred from the DNA. The data show about 82,000 clones, roughly 72% seen once. Germline values: CDR1 MNHNS, CDR2 SASEGT. V lost 0 bases, J lost 5 bases, and 4 bases stayed unmatched. The CDR3 extends over 15 amino acids. Specimen: PBMCs. The chain is built from TRBV6-1 and TRBJ2-5; TRBD2 matches 9 bases. The clonotype was recovered from a woman aged 45 to 65 in good health and CMV-seropositive. The CDR3 reads CASSEAAGGLETQYF. The CDR3 nucleotides are TGTGCCAGCAGTGAAGCTGCGGGAGGGTTGGAGACCCAGTACTTC.